This T cell receptor beta chain was sequenced for a study of blood T cell repertoires in COVID-19. Study-wide background: COVID-19 samples collected from the United States, Italy and Spain covered acute and convalescent phases. T cells, B-cell-depleted T cells, or PBMCs supplied cDNA or gDNA.

Source study methods: Estimates of nucleated cell counts were drawn from the amplification of reference gene primers. The data were produced by immunoSEQ multiplex PCR, yet TCRdb's version contains in-frame clones alone and is incomplete. The V and J calls and clone size were taken over from that table, and D and trimming were inferred from the DNA. This table has 98,000 or so clones, roughly nine tenths appearing once. The sequencing sample was made of peripheral blood. The source of this sequence is a human donor in a cohort sampled during active COVID-19.

The CDR3, as DNA: TGTGCCAGCAGTGATTCAGGGTTCGACTATGGCTACACCTTC. Protein sequence: CASSDSGFDYGYTF. V is TRBV25-1 and J is TRBJ1-2; TRBD1 is a possible D gene (5 bases). The CDR3 has 14 amino acids. CDR1 is MGHDK and CDR2 is SYGVNS in the germline V gene. V lost 3 bases, J lost 3 bases, and 11 bases lay in between.